The entry below describes one TCR beta chain. As yet, its antigen is unknown. This record belongs to a study of cytomegalovirus exposure and HLA in healthy donors. In the study overall: Most donors, roughly 84% of over 300 genotyped, fell in the Caucasian-associated ancestry cluster.

The study, taken as a whole, reports: According to the study, around 150 TCR beta chains were cytomegalovirus-associated.

PCR primers comprised 60 Vbeta and 13 Jbeta primers. Measured with immunoSEQ multiplex PCR; TCRdb has only the in-frame clones, and not every one. The listing records some 150,000 clones. Regarding donors, all were healthy bone marrow donors. CDR3 length equals 14 residues. Between the trimmed V and J ends, which lost 7 bases and 5 bases, there was a span of 17 bases. The germline gives CDR1 SGHVS, CDR2 FQNEAQ. Sequencing used PBMCs. The gene calls are TRBV7-8 and TRBJ2-5; D possibly corresponds to TRBD1 (5 bases). This receptor was obtained from a woman in her late teens or twenties in good health and CMV-seropositive. This chain's CDR3 is CASILRPAGETQYF. The CDR3 nucleotides read TGTGCCAGCATCCTCAGACCCGCAGGGGAGACCCAGTACTTC. Full variable domain (missing parts from reference TRBV7-8 and TRBJ2-5): GAGVSQSPRYKVAKRGQDVALRCDPISGHVSLFWYQQALGQGPEFLTYFQNEAQLDKSGLPSDRFFAERPEGSVSTLKIQRTQQEDSAVYLCASILRPAGETQYFGPGTRLLVL.